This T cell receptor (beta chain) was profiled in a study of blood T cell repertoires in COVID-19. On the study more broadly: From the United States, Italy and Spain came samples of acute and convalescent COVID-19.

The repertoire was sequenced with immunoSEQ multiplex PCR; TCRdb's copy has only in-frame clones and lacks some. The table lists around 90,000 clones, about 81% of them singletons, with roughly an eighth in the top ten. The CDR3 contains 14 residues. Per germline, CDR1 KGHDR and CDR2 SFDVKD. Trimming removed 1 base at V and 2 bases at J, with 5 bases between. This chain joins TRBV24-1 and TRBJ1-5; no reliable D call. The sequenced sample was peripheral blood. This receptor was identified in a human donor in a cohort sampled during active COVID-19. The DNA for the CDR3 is TGTGCCACCAGTGATTTTTCAGGCAATCAGCCCCAGCATTTT. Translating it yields CATSDFSGNQPQHF.